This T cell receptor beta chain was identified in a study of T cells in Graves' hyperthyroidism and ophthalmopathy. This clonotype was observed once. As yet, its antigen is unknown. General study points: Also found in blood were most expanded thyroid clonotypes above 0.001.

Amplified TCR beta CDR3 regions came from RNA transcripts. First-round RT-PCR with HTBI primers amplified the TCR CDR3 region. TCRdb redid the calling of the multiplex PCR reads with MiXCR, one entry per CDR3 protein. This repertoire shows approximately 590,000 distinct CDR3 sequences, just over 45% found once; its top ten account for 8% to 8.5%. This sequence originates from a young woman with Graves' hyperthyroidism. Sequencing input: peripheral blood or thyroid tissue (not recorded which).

The CDR3 loop is CATSRAPPGAYGYTF. The CDR3 DNA reads as TGTGCCACCAGCAGAGCCCCGCCAGGCGCCTATGGCTACACCTTC. This rearrangement joins TRBV15 to TRBJ1-2; D is unclear. The length of the CDR3 is 15 residues. Between the trimmed V and J ends, which lost 1 base and 4 bases, there was a span of 13 bases. Germline-derived CDR1 and CDR2 are LNHNV and YYDKDF (reference sequence).